Presented here are 11 T cell receptor beta chains from one specimen sequenced in a study of blood T cell repertoires in COVID-19. Only in-frame clones appear in the TCRdb table, and some are missing; sequencing was by immunoSEQ multiplex PCR. The sample has some 300,000 clones; over 75% are singletons. The sequencing sample was made of PBMCs or T cells enriched from blood (not recorded which). The origin of the receptors is a man aged 30 to 39 who had recovered from COVID-19.

J is TRBJ2-2 and V is TRBV5-6; D may be TRBD1 (6 bases). Trimming shortened V by 1 base and J by 1 base, and 11 bases separated the two germline ends. Germline V gene lookup returns CDR1 SGHDT and CDR2 YYEEEE. The CDR3 is 16 amino acids. The CDR3 region is CASSLRGTGNTGELFF. CDR3 DNA: TGTGCCAGCAGCTTGAGGGGGACGGGGAACACCGGGGAGCTGTTTTTT.

The chain couples TRBV15 to TRBJ2-3; D is uncertain. Germline loops: CDR1 LNHNV, CDR2 YYDKDF (reference sequence). CDR3 length: 14 amino acids. V was cut by 0 bases and J by 3 bases, with 7 bases left in between. The CDR3 is CATSREWPTDTQYF. CDR3 DNA: TGTGCCACCAGCAGAGAATGGCCAACAGATACGCAGTATTTT.

V gene TRBV7-8 combines with J gene TRBJ1-6; 7 nucleotides line up with TRBD1. Looked up from germline, CDR1 is SGHVS and CDR2 is FQNEAQ. V dropped 4 bases and J dropped 1; count of bases not matched to a gene: 7. The CDR3 covers 17 residues. The CDR3 DNA reads as TGTGCCAGCAGCTCCTCAACAGGGGCATCCTATAATTCACCCCTCCACTTT. This encodes CASSSSTGASYNSPLHF.

V is TRBV5-5 and J is TRBJ2-7, with TRBD1 matching 8 bases. J gave up 4 bases and V 0 bases, and 3 bases lay outside the gene matches. This CDR3 is built from 14 residues. Germline CDR1 SGHKS, CDR2 YYEKEE (reference sequence). DNA for the CDR3: TGTGCCAGCAGCTTGGGTCAGGGGGCTTACGAGCAGTACTTC. It encodes CASSLGQGAYEQYF.

This chain connects TRBV11-2 to TRBJ1-1; 8 nucleotides agree with TRBD1. This CDR3 has 13 residues. J lost 3 bases, V lost 8 bases, and 5 bases had no gene match. CDR1 SGHAT and CDR2 FQNNGV come from the germline V gene. Here the CDR3 DNA reads TGTGCCAGCCAACAGGGGGGATACACTGAAGCTTTCTTT. Protein product: CASQQGGYTEAFF. The complete variable domain, with remaining parts taken from reference TRBV11-2 and TRBJ1-1, reads EAGVAQSPRYKIIEKRQSVAFWCNPISGHATLYWYQQILGQGPKLLIQFQNNGVVDDSQLPKDRFSAERLKGVDSTLKIQPAKLEDSAVYLCASQQGGYTEAFFGQGTRLTVV.

There are many counts of this clone. The chain links TRBV18 to TRBJ2-7; D possibly corresponds to TRBD1 (6 bases). CDR1 is KGHSH, CDR2 LQKENI, per germline. This CDR3 spans 13 amino acids. V gave up 6 bases and J gave up 2 bases, with 11 bases separating them. The CDR3 region has the DNA TGTGCCAGCTCCAGACAGGATACCTACGAGCAGTACTTC. This gives the protein CASSRQDTYEQYF.

The chain joins TRBV7-8 to TRBJ2-5; 12 bases agree with TRBD2. The germline CDR1 and CDR2 sequences are SGHVS and FQNEAQ. The CDR3 consists of 17 residues. V shed 8 bases and J 1 base; nucleotides not matched to a gene: 11. The CDR3: CASLGRLAGAFQETQYF. CDR3 bases: TGTGCCAGCTTGGGGAGACTAGCGGGGGCGTTCCAAGAGACCCAGTACTTC. The entire variable domain, with the rest obtained from reference TRBV7-8 and TRBJ2-5, is as follows: GAGVSQSPRYKVAKRGQDVALRCDPISGHVSLFWYQQALGQGPEFLTYFQNEAQLDKSGLPSDRFFAERPEGSVSTLKIQRTQQEDSAVYLCASLGRLAGAFQETQYFGPGTRLLVL.

As regards this clone: Different DNA sequences within this sample yield the same CDR3. The chain recombines TRBV20-1 with TRBJ2-7, with TRBD1 matching over 7 bases. V shed 3 bases, J shed 4 bases, and the junction held 6 bases outside the gene matches. The CDR3 is 13 amino acids. Germline CDR1 DFQATT, CDR2 SNEGSKA (reference sequence). The CDR3 nucleotides are TGCAGTGCTAGTTCAGGGGGAGTTTACGAGCAGTACTTC. As protein: CSASSGGVYEQYF.

The chain links TRBV11-2 to TRBJ2-1; TRBD2 agrees at 15 bases. This CDR3 region has 17 residues. Trimming cost V 5 bases and J 7 bases; bases outside gene matches: 9. The germline V gene has CDR1 SGHAT and CDR2 FQNNGV. The CDR3 reads CASSHGLAGGPGNEQFF. The CDR3 region has the DNA TGTGCCAGCAGCCATGGACTAGCGGGAGGGCCAGGGAATGAGCAGTTCTTC.

This clone has just a few counts. V and J are TRBV6-5 and TRBJ2-3; TRBD2 matches at 8 bases. This CDR3 comprises 14 residues. With V trimmed by 10 bases and J by 4 bases, 10 bases remained unmatched. Per germline, CDR1 MNHEY and CDR2 SVGAGI. Here the CDR3 DNA reads TGTGCCACCGTGGCAGCGGGGGAGTCAGATACGCAGTATTTT. Translating it yields CATVAAGESDTQYF.

CDR3 sequence reads: CASSQVFSGRANFGNEQFF. CDR3 coding DNA: TGTGCCAGCAGCCAAGTTTTCAGCGGGAGGGCCAATTTTGGCAATGAGCAGTTCTTC. V usage is TRBV3-1 (or the pseudogene TRBV3-2) and J usage is TRBJ2-1; 10 bases agree with TRBD2. The CDR3 has 19 residues. CDR1 is LGHDT and CDR2 is YNNKEL in the germline V gene (reference sequence). V was clipped by 1 base and J by 6 bases; unmatched bases: 15.